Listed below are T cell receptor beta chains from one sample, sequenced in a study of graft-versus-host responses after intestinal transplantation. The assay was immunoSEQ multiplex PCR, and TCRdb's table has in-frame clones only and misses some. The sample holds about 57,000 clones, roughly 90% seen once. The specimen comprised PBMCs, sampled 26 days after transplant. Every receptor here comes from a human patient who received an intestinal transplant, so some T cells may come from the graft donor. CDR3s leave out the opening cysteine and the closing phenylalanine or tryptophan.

CDR3aa: ATSRDRSRTVRDTQY
j_gene: TRBJ2-3
v_gene: TRBV15

CDR3aa: ATSRDSKGGLEQY
j_gene: NA
v_gene: TRBV15

CDR3aa: ASSGLAGIYEQF
j_gene: TRBJ2-1
v_gene: TRBV2

CDR3aa: ASSQEGSGGIDTEAF
j_gene: TRBJ1-1
v_gene: TRBV4-2

CDR3aa: ASSGGGRNTEAF
j_gene: TRBJ1-1
v_gene: TRBV6-5

CDR3aa: ASSVVEAAKRETQY
j_gene: TRBJ2-5
v_gene: TRBV5-1

CDR3aa: ASSMGQSYEQY
j_gene: TRBJ2-7
v_gene: TRBV19

CDR3aa: ASSSLAGITGTDTQY
j_gene: TRBJ2-3
v_gene: TRBV18

CDR3aa: ASSEFTGTLSGNTIY
j_gene: TRBJ1-3
v_gene: TRBV6-1

CDR3aa: ASSESPWDRGYSGTDTQY
j_gene: TRBJ2-3
v_gene: TRBV2

CDR3aa: ALKRDTQY
j_gene: TRBJ2-3
v_gene: TRBV27

CDR3aa: ASSYIRDRGYQPQH
j_gene: TRBJ1-5
v_gene: TRBV6-6

CDR3aa: ASSAPSGEPKSLDTQY
j_gene: TRBJ2-3
v_gene: TRBV6-1

CDR3aa: ASRDSSGGFHGYT
j_gene: TRBJ1-2
v_gene: TRBV6-1

CDR3aa: ASRSWGGYEQY
j_gene: TRBJ2-7
v_gene: TRBV28

CDR3aa: ASSVALSGGSTDTQY
j_gene: TRBJ2-3
v_gene: TRBV6-1

CDR3aa: ASSEGTGGGETQY
j_gene: TRBJ2-5
v_gene: TRBV9

CDR3aa: ASSFWAGNTGELF
j_gene: TRBJ2-2
v_gene: TRBV6-5

CDR3aa: ASSIDRVADTQY
j_gene: TRBJ2-3
v_gene: TRBV5-4

CDR3aa: ASRQGSYGYT
j_gene: TRBJ1-2
v_gene: TRBV19